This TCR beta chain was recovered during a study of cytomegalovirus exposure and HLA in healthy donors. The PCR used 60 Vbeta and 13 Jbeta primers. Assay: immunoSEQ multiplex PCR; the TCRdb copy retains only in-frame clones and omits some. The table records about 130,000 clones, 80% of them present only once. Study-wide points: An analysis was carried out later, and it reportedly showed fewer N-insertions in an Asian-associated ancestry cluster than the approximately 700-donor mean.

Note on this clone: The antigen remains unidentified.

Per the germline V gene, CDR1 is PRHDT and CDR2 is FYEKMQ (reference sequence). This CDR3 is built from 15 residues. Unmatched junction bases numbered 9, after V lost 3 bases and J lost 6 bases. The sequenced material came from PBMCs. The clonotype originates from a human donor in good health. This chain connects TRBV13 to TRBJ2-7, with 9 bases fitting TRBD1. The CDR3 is CASSFSGQGFSEQYF. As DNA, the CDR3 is TGTGCCAGCAGCTTCTCGGGACAGGGTTTTTCCGAGCAGTACTTC. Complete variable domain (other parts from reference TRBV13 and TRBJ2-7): AAGVIQSPRHLIKEKRETATLKCYPIPRHDTVYWYQQGPGQDPQFLISFYEKMQSDKGSIPDRFSAQQFSDYHSELNMSSLELGDSALYFCASSFSGQGFSEQYFGPGTRLTVT.